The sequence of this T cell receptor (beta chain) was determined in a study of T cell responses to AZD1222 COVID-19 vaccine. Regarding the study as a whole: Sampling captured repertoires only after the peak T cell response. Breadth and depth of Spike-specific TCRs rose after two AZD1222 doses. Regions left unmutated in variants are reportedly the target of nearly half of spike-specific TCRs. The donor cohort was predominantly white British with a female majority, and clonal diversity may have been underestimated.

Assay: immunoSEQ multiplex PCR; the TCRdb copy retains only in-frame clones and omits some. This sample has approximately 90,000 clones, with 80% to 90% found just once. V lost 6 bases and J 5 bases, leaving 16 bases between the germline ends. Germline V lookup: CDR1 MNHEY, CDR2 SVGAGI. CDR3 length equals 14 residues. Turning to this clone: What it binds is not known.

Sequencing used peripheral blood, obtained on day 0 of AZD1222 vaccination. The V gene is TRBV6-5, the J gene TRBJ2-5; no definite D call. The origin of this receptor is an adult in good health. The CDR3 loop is CASRRPGETETQYF. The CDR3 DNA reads TGTGCCAGCAGGAGGCCAGGAGAGACGGAGACCCAGTACTTC.